These 27 T cell receptor beta chains originate from one sample sequenced in a study of T cell responses to AZD1222 COVID-19 vaccine. The protocol was immunoSEQ multiplex PCR, while the TCRdb copy is restricted to in-frame clones and leaves out a portion. Of 150,000 to 200,000 clones listed, 75% to 90% are singletons. The material sequenced was peripheral blood, taken on day 0 of AZD1222 vaccination. The receptors shown here come from an adult in good health.

The V and J genes are TRBV11-2 and TRBJ1-6, with D maybe TRBD1 (5 bases). The CDR3 has 13 residues. From germline, CDR1 is SGHAT and CDR2 FQNNGV. The CDR3 DNA reads TGTTTTCCCCCGTTAGGGGAAGGCTCACCCCTCCACTTT. Amino acid sequence: CFPPLGEGSPLHF. The complete variable domain, with remaining parts taken from reference TRBV11-2 and TRBJ1-6, reads EAGVAQSPRYKIIEKRQSVAFWCNPISGHATLYWYQQILGQGPKLLIQFQNNGVVDDSQLPKDRFSAERLKGVDSTLKIQPAKLEDSAVYLCFPPLGEGSPLHFGNGTRLTVT.

CDR3 DNA sequence: TGTGCCAGCAGTTACTTCGATGACAGGGAAAAACTGTTTTTT. It specifies CASSYFDDREKLFF. V gene TRBV6-5 combines with J gene TRBJ1-4, with a weak D call TRBD1 (6 bases). This CDR3 is 14 amino acids long. V shed 1 base and J shed 8 bases, with 11 bases lying between them. Per germline, CDR1 MNHEY and CDR2 SVGAGI.

This chain links TRBV4-1 with TRBJ1-5, with TRBD1 matching over 8 bases. V trimming: 3 bases; J trimming: 6 bases; junction bases outside the gene matches: 4. The germline CDR1 and CDR2 sequences are MGHRA and YSYEKL. CDR3 length: 14 amino acids. The CDR3 nucleotides are TGCGCCAGCAGCCAGCCAGGGACAGGTCAGCCCCAGCATTTT. Its translation is CASSQPGTGQPQHF.

V gene TRBV29-1 combines with J gene TRBJ2-7; no firm D call. Germline V CDR1 and CDR2: SQVTM, ANQGSEA. V was pared by 7 bases and J by 3 bases, with 10 bases between. The CDR3 loop spans 11 amino acids. The CDR3 coding sequence is TGCAGCGCTGTTAAGAACTACGAGCAGTACTTC. Residues: CSAVKNYEQYF.

The V gene is TRBV6-6, the J gene TRBJ1-2; D is ambiguous. The CDR3 length is 15 residues. The germline CDR1 and CDR2 sequences are MNHNY and SVGAGI (reference sequence). V lost 4 bases to trimming and J lost 4 bases, with 16 bases between them. The chain's CDR3 is CASSSPVPVRYGYTF. CDR3 nucleotides: TGTGCCAGCAGTTCACCCGTACCGGTCCGCTATGGCTACACCTTC.

V and J are TRBV7-9 and TRBJ2-1; 12 positions match TRBD2. The CDR3 loop spans 16 amino acids. J gave up 11 bases and V 2 bases, and 10 bases lay outside the gene matches. Per the germline V gene, CDR1 is SEHNR and CDR2 is FQNEAQ (reference sequence). CDR3 in amino acids: CASSLTSGGPLDKQFF. CDR3 coding DNA: TGTGCCAGCAGCTTAACTAGCGGGGGGCCTTTGGATAAGCAGTTCTTC.

The chain employs TRBV11-3 and TRBJ2-3, with 7 bases that match TRBD2. Trimming took 2 bases from V and 5 from J; bases not matched to a gene: 1. The length of the CDR3 is 13 residues. Germline CDR1 SGHNT, CDR2 YENEEA. The CDR3 spells CASSLSGGDTQYF. The DNA of the CDR3 is TGTGCCAGCAGCTTATCGGGGGGAGATACGCAGTATTTT.

The V gene is TRBV7-9, the J gene TRBJ2-1, with 10 bases aligning to TRBD1. CDR1 is SEHNR, CDR2 FQNEAQ, per germline (reference sequence). The CDR3 sequence is 15 residues long. V lost 5 bases to trimming and J lost 3 bases; unmatched junction nucleotides: 4. As DNA, the CDR3 is TGTGCCAGCAGCGGACAGGGGGTGAACTACAATGAGCAGTTCTTC. It translates to CASSGQGVNYNEQFF. The full variable domain, rest sourced from reference TRBV7-9 and TRBJ2-1, is DTGVSQNPRHKITKRGQNVTFRCDPISEHNRLYWYRQTLGQGPEFLTYFQNEAQLEKSRLLSDRFSAERPKGSFSTLEIQRTEQGDSAMYLCASSGQGVNYNEQFFGPGTRLTVL.

CDR3 residues: CASSSGQGGESNQPQHF. The CDR3 region has the DNA TGTGCCAGTAGTTCTGGACAGGGGGGAGAAAGCAATCAGCCCCAGCATTTT. The rearrangement links TRBV19 to TRBJ1-5; TRBD1 aligns across 10 bases. This CDR3 is built from 17 residues. From germline, CDR1 is LNHDA and CDR2 SQIVND (reference sequence). V lost 5 bases, J lost 1 base, and 8 bases stayed unmatched.

The V and J genes are TRBV18 and TRBJ1-5; D is possibly TRBD1 (6 bases). The length of the CDR3 is 15 residues. CDR1 is KGHSH and CDR2 is LQKENI in the germline V gene. V was cut by 0 bases and J by 2 bases, with 8 bases left in between. CDR3 DNA sequence: TGTGCCAGCTCACCACCGGGACAAGGCAATCAGCCCCAGCATTTT. Protein: CASSPPGQGNQPQHF.

This chain connects TRBV4-1 to TRBJ1-1, with D maybe TRBD1 (6 bases). Germline values: CDR1 MGHRA, CDR2 YSYEKL. Trimming left V 4 bases short and J 4 bases short, with 16 bases between. CDR3 length equals 15 residues. Here the CDR3 DNA reads TGCGCCAGCAGCCTAGAGACAGGCGTAAGCACTGAAGCTTTCTTT. Encoded protein: CASSLETGVSTEAFF.

This clone appeared a single time. This chain joins TRBV29-1 and TRBJ1-2; D not certain. The CDR3 loop spans 9 amino acids. Deletions cut 5 bases from V and 8 bases from J, with 6 bases between. Germline values: CDR1 SQVTM, CDR2 ANQGSEA. CDR3 amino acids: CSVLEGYTF. As DNA, the CDR3 is TGCAGCGTTCTCGAGGGCTACACCTTC.

This chain uses TRBV5-4 with TRBJ2-2; D call uncertain. Germline V lookup: CDR1 SGHNT, CDR2 YYREEE (reference sequence). Trimming took 4 bases from V and 6 from J, leaving 7 bases between them. The CDR3 is made up of 12 amino acids. In nucleotides, the CDR3 is TGTGCCAGCAGCGTGGGGTCCGGGGAGCTGTTTTTT. This translates into CASSVGSGELFF. Combining the CDR3 with reference TRBV5-4 and TRBJ2-2 gives the whole variable domain ETGVTQSPTHLIKTRGQQVTLRCSSQSGHNTVSWYQQALGQGPQFIFQYYREEENGRGNFPPRFSGLQFPNYSSELNVNALELDDSALYLCASSVGSGELFFGEGSRLTVL.

The V and J genes are TRBV9 and TRBJ2-2, with 7 bases lining up with TRBD1. V was clipped by 0 bases and J by 3 bases; unmatched bases: 5. From germline, CDR1 is SGDLS and CDR2 YYNGEE. The CDR3 runs to 16 residues. In DNA form, the CDR3 reads TGTGCCAGCAGCGTAGCACAGGGGTCCCACACCGGGGAGCTGTTTTTT. Protein product: CASSVAQGSHTGELFF.

The DNA of the CDR3 is TGTGCCAGCGACCCTAGCACAGATACGCAGTATTTT. Its protein product is CASDPSTDTQYF. This rearrangement joins TRBV7-9 to TRBJ2-3; no clear D gene. The V end was cut by 8 bases, the J end by 0 bases, with 6 bases between. The CDR3 runs to 12 residues. Germline CDR1 and CDR2: SEHNR and FQNEAQ (reference sequence).

This chain links TRBV2 with TRBJ2-5; 11 nucleotides align to TRBD2. CDR1 is SNHLY, CDR2 FYNNEI, per germline. V lost 8 bases to trimming and J lost 5 bases; unmatched junction nucleotides: 4. The CDR3 extends over 13 amino acids. The DNA for the CDR3 is TGTGCCAGCGTACTAGCGGGGGAGGAGACCCAGTACTTC. It encodes CASVLAGEETQYF.

The rearrangement uses TRBV2 and TRBJ2-3; D unclear. Deletions cut 6 bases from V and 0 bases from J, with 4 bases between. The CDR3 contains 12 residues. The germline CDR1 and CDR2 sequences are SNHLY and FYNNEI. CDR3 DNA sequence: TGTGCCAGCAGCAGCAGCACAGATACGCAGTATTTT. Its translation is CASSSSTDTQYF.

This clone was counted a single time. The chain recombines TRBV5-4 with TRBJ2-5; D ambiguous. Germline CDR1 SGHNT, CDR2 YYREEE (reference sequence). Trimming removed 1 base from V and 2 bases from J, with 12 bases in between. This CDR3 comprises 15 residues. This CDR3 reads CASSLIVGIQETQYF. The CDR3 DNA sequence: TGTGCCAGCAGCTTGATAGTGGGGATACAAGAGACCCAGTACTTC.

This clone was recorded once. The chain joins TRBV5-1 to TRBJ1-2; D is ambiguous. Germline V gene sequence: CDR1 SGHRS, CDR2 YFSETQ. This CDR3 spans 15 amino acids. The V end lost 3 bases, the J end lost 3 bases, and 15 bases lay between the germline ends. This CDR3 is CASSSGRWTDYGYTF. DNA for the CDR3: TGCGCCAGCAGCTCAGGCAGGTGGACTGACTATGGCTACACCTTC.

The V call is TRBV9, the J call TRBJ2-1; perhaps TRBD2 as D (5 bases). The V and J ends lost 0 bases and 4 bases respectively, with 14 bases between them. This CDR3 is built from 16 residues. Germline V gene lookup returns CDR1 SGDLS and CDR2 YYNGEE. The CDR3 loop is CASSVAARGGYNEQFF. The CDR3 coding sequence is TGTGCCAGCAGCGTAGCCGCACGAGGCGGGTACAATGAGCAGTTCTTC.

V usage is TRBV20-1 and J usage is TRBJ2-7; TRBD2 aligns across 11 bases. Germline trimming cut 3 bases from V and 3 bases from J; bases unmatched to any gene: 7. The CDR3 contains 15 residues. Germline CDR1 reads DFQATT; CDR2 reads SNEGSKA (reference sequence). CDR3 bases: TGCAGTGCTAGTGATCTTACTAGCGGGGGCTACGAGCAGTACTTC. Encoded protein: CSASDLTSGGYEQYF.

The V gene is TRBV9, the J gene TRBJ1-1; D perhaps matches TRBD1 (5 bases). V was shortened by 0 bases and J by 2 bases, with 11 bases between the two germline ends. Germline values: CDR1 SGDLS, CDR2 YYNGEE. The CDR3 extends over 15 amino acids. The CDR3 DNA sequence: TGTGCCAGCAGCGTAGGTCCAGGGCAAAACACTGAAGCTTTCTTT. It codes for CASSVGPGQNTEAFF.

Only one count was recorded for this clone. The rearrangement links TRBV2 to TRBJ2-1; TRBD2 is a possible D gene (6 bases). CDR3 length: 13 amino acids. CDR1 is SNHLY and CDR2 is FYNNEI in the germline V gene. Trimming removed 6 bases from V and 0 bases from J, with 6 bases in between. The CDR3 protein is CASRDYSYNEQFF. The CDR3 nucleotides read TGTGCCAGCAGGGACTACTCCTACAATGAGCAGTTCTTC.

This clone was seen only a few times. The V call is TRBV5-4, the J call TRBJ1-4; D remains unclear. The CDR3 runs 13 residues. V was clipped by 3 bases and J by 7 bases, with 10 bases between them. The germline CDR1 and CDR2 sequences are SGHNT and YYREEE (reference sequence). CDR3 in DNA: TGTGCCAGCAGCTCCCCCGGTGGTGAAAAACTGTTTTTT. It codes for CASSSPGGEKLFF.

The V gene is TRBV5-5, the J gene TRBJ2-6; weak D call: TRBD1 (6 bases). The CDR3 sequence is 17 residues long. The germline V gene has CDR1 SGHKS and CDR2 YYEKEE (reference sequence). V was clipped by 1 base and J by 2 bases, with 13 bases between them. Here the CDR3 reads CASSLTQGIAGANVLTF. The CDR3 DNA reads as TGTGCCAGCAGCTTGACACAGGGTATAGCTGGGGCCAACGTCCTGACTTTC.

The chain has TRBV7-2 and TRBJ2-1, with 8 bases aligning to TRBD2. V dropped 1 base and J dropped 0; count of bases not matched to a gene: 8. CDR1 is SGHTA, CDR2 FQGNSA, per germline. The CDR3 spans 18 residues. The CDR3: CASSLDFAGGSSYNEQFF. CDR3 coding DNA: TGTGCCAGCAGCTTAGATTTTGCGGGGGGAAGCTCCTACAATGAGCAGTTCTTC.

The chain carries TRBV6-6 and TRBJ2-5; TRBD1 agrees at 8 bases. V gave up 6 bases and J gave up 1 base; unmatched junction bases: 10. CDR1 MNHNY and CDR2 SVGAGI come from the germline V gene (reference sequence). This CDR3 has 16 residues. Written as DNA, the CDR3 is TGTGCCAGCAGCAGTAGAAACAGGGGGTCCCAAGAGACCCAGTACTTC. It yields the protein CASSSRNRGSQETQYF.